A single T cell receptor beta chain is shown here with its context. This clonotype was detected a few times. Its antigen is unknown. No much larger clonotype is one base removed from it; base qualities were not supplied. Counted from cysteine to phenylalanine, this CDR3 has 13 amino acids. Kept here is only the CDR3 DNA, which spans 39 bases and is read in frame from base 1. Taken from the germline V gene, the CDR1 and CDR2 loops are SGHTA and FQGNSA. Relative to germline, V is 3 bases shorter and J is 5 bases shorter, with 8 bases between their ends. The library relied on PCR. Sequencing was performed on an Illumina HiSeq 2500. To normalize quantification of the TCRbeta repertoire, the TCR libraries were built with molecular barcoding that relied on unique molecular identifiers. Through fastp at Q25 and MiXCR, TCRdb rebuilt clones from the public reads, retaining in-frame beta chains. Rows matching on CDR3 protein sequence are summarized as one entry with the most common DNA and genes. This sample comprises 450,000 to 550,000 distinct CDR3 sequences, 9.5% to 12% of them detected only once. The ten largest clones add up to around 15% of the sample.

Taken with the paper, the label for treatment or condition translates to: allogeneic hematopoietic cell transplantation with graft depleted of TCRalphabeta T cells and CD19 B cells. The transplant recipients were children given TCRalphabeta/CD19-depleted allogeneic hematopoietic cell grafts. The data stem from a study of T-cell reconstitution after alpha-beta-depleted transplantation in children (dated by TCRdb to the mid-2010s). Regarding the research as a whole: The study quantitatively tracked T-cell immune reconstitution after TCRalphabeta/CD19-depleted allogeneic hematopoietic cell transplantation in children using TCR repertoire profiling. Overall study results and their limits: In some patients, the high TCRbeta diversity seen at day 60 was put down to recipient T cells and intrathymic progenitors that had survived conditioning. Over the following months the frequencies of hyperexpanded clones went down, and after one year T-cell counts and TCRbeta diversity were mostly credited to newly produced T cells. The apparently early recovery of alphabetaT-cell counts about two months after transplant reportedly depended on only several hundred rapidly expanded clones that came from non-depleted graft cells.

Sequencing used PBMCs, mostly from graft donor cells, obtained 180 days after TCRalphabeta/CD19-depleted stem cell transplant. The chain was built from TRBV7-2 and TRBJ2-1; the D gene is perhaps TRBD2, from 5 matching bases. This clonotype originated in a female patient aged 2-15 years who had a stem cell transplant for aplastic anemia, so the T cells may come from the graft donor. The DNA sequence reads TGTGCCAGCAGCTTTACGCGGGACAATGAGCAGTTCTTC. The translation is CASSFTRDNEQFF.